This T cell receptor (beta chain) was identified in a study of T cell therapy after organ transplantation. Data came from immunoSEQ multiplex PCR; TCRdb stores just in-frame clones and leaves some out. The top ten clones hold approximately 30% of a sample with about 6,000 clones, roughly 74% of them seen once. Time point described: 4-8 weeks after completion of therapy. Study-level points and caveats: Reconstitution after therapy seemingly combined transferred and product-undetected endogenous clonotypes. Nonresponder repertoires showed strong pretherapy expansions, barely changing post-therapy.

Germline assignment: CDR1 MNHEY and CDR2 SMNVEV (reference sequence). V was cut by 6 bases and J by 3 bases, with 7 bases left in between. This CDR3 is built from 12 residues. A word on this clone: Its antigen remains unknown.

The clonotype originates from a human patient who had received a solid organ transplant and had CMV disease. Some T cells may be graft donor cells. Sequencing was performed on CD8+ T cells from blood, taken after autologous CMV-specific T cell therapy. The rearrangement uses TRBV27 and TRBJ2-3, with D hard to call. The CDR3: CASSHGTDTQYF. In nucleotides, the CDR3 is TGTGCCAGCAGCCACGGGACAGATACGCAGTATTTT.